A selection of T cell receptor beta chains follows, all from one sample in a study of blood T cell repertoires in COVID-19. The table came from immunoSEQ multiplex PCR; TCRdb's copy has only in-frame clones and leaves some out. The sample lists over 25,000 clones; 84% were seen once. Material: peripheral blood. The source is an elderly man with active COVID-19. Both conserved end residues are part of each CDR3. A D gene is named only where the DNA matches it firmly. Expanded clones get a size class; other rows say once, few or many, or leave the size out.

j_call d_call clone_size v_call cdr3_aa cdr3_nt
TRBJ1-2 TRBD1 . TRBV19 CASSRTGISNYGYTF TGTGCCAGTAGTAGGACAGGGATTTCTAACTATGGCTACACCTTC
TRBJ1-6 . . TRBV28 CASKSGALSSPLHF TGTGCCAGCAAATCAGGGGCTCTAAGTTCACCCCTCCACTTT
TRBJ2-1 TRBD2 . TRBV5-1 CASSLASGAYNEQFF TGCGCCAGCAGCTTGGCTAGCGGGGCCTACAATGAGCAGTTCTTC
TRBJ1-5 . . TRBV6-6 CASKGGQNNQPQHF TGTGCCAGCAAAGGAGGACAGAACAATCAGCCCCAGCATTTT
TRBJ2-1 . once TRBV2 CASSERDEQFF TGTGCCAGCAGTGAGAGGGATGAGCAGTTCTTC
TRBJ2-7 . . TRBV4-1 CASSPNTGASEQYF TGCGCCAGCAGCCCCAACACTGGAGCTTCCGAGCAGTACTTC
TRBJ2-5 TRBD1 few TRBV15 CATGEKGARETQYF TGTGCCACCGGGGAGAAGGGGGCCCGGGAGACCCAGTACTTC
TRBJ1-4 . . TRBV5-4 CASSLDQGGEKLFF TGTGCCAGCAGCTTGGATCAGGGTGGTGAAAAACTGTTTTTT
TRBJ1-1 . . TRBV19 CASRRLAGSSNTEAFF TGTGCCAGTAGAAGGCTCGCAGGGTCTTCGAACACTGAAGCTTTCTTT
TRBJ2-6 . . TRBV2 CASSGGARDGANVLTF TGTGCCAGCAGTGGTGGGGCCAGGGATGGGGCCAACGTCCTGACTTTC
TRBJ2-1 . few TRBV21-1 CASSTGTSGGAYNEQFF TGTGCCAGCAGCACCGGGACTAGCGGGGGGGCCTACAATGAGCAGTTCTTC
TRBJ1-1 . . TRBV18 CASSPNSDTEAFF TGTGCCAGCTCACCAAATTCGGACACTGAAGCTTTCTTT
TRBJ1-2 TRBD1 . TRBV19 CASSLGTGYGYTF TGTGCCAGTAGTTTAGGGACAGGGTATGGCTACACCTTC
TRBJ1-2 TRBD1 . TRBV19 CASSALGPTGGDSVGYTF TGTGCCAGTAGTGCCCTAGGACCGACAGGGGGCGATTCGGTTGGCTACACCTTC
TRBJ2-1 . . TRBV12-3/TRBV12-4 CASSLVTYNEQFF TGTGCCAGCAGTTTAGTTACCTACAATGAGCAGTTCTTC
TRBJ1-5 . . TRBV3-1/TRBV3-2 CASSQTVLGNQPQHF TGTGCCAGCAGCCAAACGGTCCTGGGCAATCAGCCCCAGCATTTT
TRBJ2-5 TRBD1 . TRBV5-5 CASSLGAQGDQETQYF TGTGCCAGCAGCTTGGGGGCACAGGGGGACCAAGAGACCCAGTACTTC
TRBJ2-2 . . TRBV6-1 CASSEVLRVAGELFF TGTGCCAGCAGTGAGGTCCTCAGGGTCGCCGGGGAGCTGTTTTTT
TRBJ1-6 TRBD1 . TRBV30 CAWTRRRTGYSPLHF TGTGCCTGGACGCGGCGCCGGACAGGGTACTCACCCCTCCACTTT
TRBJ1-4 TRBD1 . TRBV2 CASSIQGARVEKLFF TGTGCCAGCAGTATACAGGGGGCGCGGGTAGAAAAACTGTTTTTT
TRBJ2-3 . . TRBV30 CAWSVRRTSTDTQYF TGTGCCTGGAGTGTACGGAGAACTAGCACAGATACGCAGTATTTT
TRBJ2-2 . . TRBV4-1 CASSQDRGAGTGELFF TGCGCCAGCAGCCAAGATCGGGGGGCTGGGACCGGGGAGCTGTTTTTT
TRBJ1-1 TRBD1 . TRBV29-1 CSVEGTDAEAFF TGCAGCGTTGAGGGGACAGACGCTGAAGCTTTCTTT